Each of the 5 T cell receptor beta chains below was sequenced from the same sample in a study of cytomegalovirus exposure and HLA in healthy donors. Vbeta (60) and Jbeta (13) primers were used in the PCR. The protocol was immunoSEQ multiplex PCR, while the TCRdb copy is restricted to in-frame clones and leaves out a portion. Here the sample spans 140,000 to 150,000 clones, over 60% being singletons. Sequencing was carried out using PBMCs. The source of these receptors is a woman aged 55-75 years in good health and CMV-seronegative.

The chain has TRBV11-2 and TRBJ2-1; 8 bases agree with TRBD2. The CDR3 extends over 15 amino acids. Trimming took 1 base from V and 10 from J; bases not matched to a gene: 9. Per the germline V gene, CDR1 is SGHAT and CDR2 is FQNNGV. The CDR3 DNA is TGTGCCAGCAGCTTAGTTATCGGGACTAGAGCCGAGCAGTTCTTC. Its translation is CASSLVIGTRAEQFF. The complete variable domain, with remaining parts taken from reference TRBV11-2 and TRBJ2-1, reads EAGVAQSPRYKIIEKRQSVAFWCNPISGHATLYWYQQILGQGPKLLIQFQNNGVVDDSQLPKDRFSAERLKGVDSTLKIQPAKLEDSAVYLCASSLVIGTRAEQFFGPGTRLTVL.

This rearrangement joins TRBV23-1 to TRBJ1-3; D remains ambiguous. TRBV23-1 is assigned to the ORF class and has an uncertain function. The CDR3 runs 14 residues. The V end was cut by 0 bases, the J end by 0 bases, with 3 bases between. The CDR3, as DNA: TGCGCCAGCAGTCAATCGAGCTCTGGAAACACCATATATTTT. Its protein is CASSQSSSGNTIYF.

This clone has a single count. This chain uses TRBV20-1 with TRBJ1-2; D gene ambiguous. In germline, CDR1 is DFQATT, CDR2 SNEGSKA (reference sequence). The CDR3 runs 11 residues. Trimming cost V 0 bases and J 6 bases, with 5 bases left between them. CDR3 coding DNA: TGCAGTGCTAGAGATCCTGATGGCTACACCTTC. Translating gives CSARDPDGYTF.

The V call is TRBV14, the J call TRBJ2-2; 8 positions match TRBD2. V trimming: 4 bases; J trimming: 6 bases; junction bases outside the gene matches: 1. The CDR3 is 13 residues long. Germline V lookup: CDR1 SGHDN, CDR2 FVKESK. The CDR3 loop is CASSPLAAGELFF. CDR3 DNA sequence: TGTGCCAGCAGCCCACTAGCGGCCGGGGAGCTGTTTTTT.

This chain connects TRBV5-4 to TRBJ2-6; no clear D gene. Germline V gene lookup returns CDR1 SGHNT and CDR2 YYREEE (reference sequence). This CDR3 comprises 15 residues. V shed 4 bases and J shed 0 bases, with 8 bases lying between them. The DNA of the CDR3 is TGTGCCAGCAGCCTTAGAACCTCTGGGGCCAACGTCCTGACTTTC. Encoded protein: CASSLRTSGANVLTF. Filled out from reference TRBV5-4 and TRBJ2-6, the complete variable domain reads ETGVTQSPTHLIKTRGQQVTLRCSSQSGHNTVSWYQQALGQGPQFIFQYYREEENGRGNFPPRFSGLQFPNYSSELNVNALELDDSALYLCASSLRTSGANVLTFGAGSRLTVL.